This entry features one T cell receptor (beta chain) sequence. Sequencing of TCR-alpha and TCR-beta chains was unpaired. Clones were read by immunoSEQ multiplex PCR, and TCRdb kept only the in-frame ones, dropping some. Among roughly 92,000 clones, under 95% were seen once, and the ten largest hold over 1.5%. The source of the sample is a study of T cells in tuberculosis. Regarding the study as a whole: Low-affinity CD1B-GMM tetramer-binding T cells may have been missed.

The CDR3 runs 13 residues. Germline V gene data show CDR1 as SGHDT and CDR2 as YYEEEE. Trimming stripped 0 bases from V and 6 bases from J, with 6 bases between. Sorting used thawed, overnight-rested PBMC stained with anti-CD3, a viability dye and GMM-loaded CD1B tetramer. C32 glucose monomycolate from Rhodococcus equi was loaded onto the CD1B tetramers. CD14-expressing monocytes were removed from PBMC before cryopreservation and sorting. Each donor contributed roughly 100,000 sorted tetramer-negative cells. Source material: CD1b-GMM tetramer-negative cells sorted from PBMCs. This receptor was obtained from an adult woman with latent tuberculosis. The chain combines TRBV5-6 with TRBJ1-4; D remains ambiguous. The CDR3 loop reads CASSLGGDEKLFF. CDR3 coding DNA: TGTGCCAGCAGCTTGGGCGGGGATGAAAAACTGTTTTTT.